The 21 T cell receptor beta chains presented below share a single source sample, sequenced in a study of TIL therapy for anti-PD-1-resistant metastatic lung cancer. Noted time point: pre-treatment sample, taken before nivolumab and TIL therapy. Sequencing used immunoSEQ v3. Clones were read by immunoSEQ multiplex PCR, and TCRdb kept only the in-frame ones, dropping some. This sample has tens of thousands of clones, with 55% to 75% found just once. The specimen was blood, collected at baseline. The receptor source for this set is a person aged 25 to 80 with non-small cell lung cancer.

This clone was found once. The V gene is TRBV11-3, the J gene TRBJ2-3, with no clear D. V was pared by 0 bases and J by 6 bases, with 4 bases between. CDR1 and CDR2 from the germline V gene are SGHNT and YENEEA. CDR3 size: 12 residues. CDR3 in amino acids: CASSLEGDTQYF. The CDR3 DNA is TGTGCCAGCAGCTTAGAGGGGGATACGCAGTATTTT.

This clone has just one count. V gene TRBV5-1 combines with J gene TRBJ2-2; D uncertain. Germline V gives CDR1 SGHRS, CDR2 YFSETQ. The V end lost 4 bases, the J end lost 3 bases, and 7 bases lay between the germline ends. The CDR3 consists of 13 residues. The CDR3 region has the DNA TGCGCCAGCAGCACCGAGCACACCGGGGAGCTGTTTTTT. Encoded protein: CASSTEHTGELFF.

This chain uses TRBV19 with TRBJ2-3; 10 nucleotides align to TRBD2. V trimming: 5 bases; J trimming: 4 bases; junction bases outside the gene matches: 3. The CDR3 sequence is 14 residues long. Germline V gene lookup returns CDR1 LNHDA and CDR2 SQIVND (reference sequence). The CDR3 is CASSPSGGADTQYF. The DNA of the CDR3 is TGTGCCAGTAGTCCCAGCGGGGGGGCAGATACGCAGTATTTT. Based on the CDR3 plus reference TRBV19 and TRBJ2-3, the full variable domain is DGGITQSPKYLFRKEGQNVTLSCEQNLNHDAMYWYRQDPGQGLRLIYYSQIVNDFQKGDIAEGYSVSREKKESFPLTVTSAQKNPTAFYLCASSPSGGADTQYFGPGTRLTVL.

The gene calls are TRBV11-3 and TRBJ2-7; D is uncertain. Germline V gives CDR1 SGHNT, CDR2 YENEEA. V was trimmed by 1 base and J by 1 base, leaving 8 bases between them. The CDR3 loop spans 14 amino acids. The CDR3 DNA is TGTGCCAGCAGCTTAGTTGGTCCGTCCTACGAGCAGTACTTC. Its protein product is CASSLVGPSYEQYF.

The chain joins TRBV2 to TRBJ1-3; 7 bases map to TRBD1. Germline values: CDR1 SNHLY, CDR2 FYNNEI. Losses at the gene ends were 4 bases for V and 2 bases for J; bases not matched to a gene: 2. The CDR3 length is 14 residues. The CDR3 region is CASSGQGPGNTIYF. In DNA form, the CDR3 reads TGTGCCAGCAGTGGACAGGGCCCTGGAAACACCATATATTTT.

The chain couples TRBV27 to TRBJ2-5; weak D call: TRBD1 (5 bases). The CDR3 extends over 17 amino acids. CDR1 is MNHEY, CDR2 SMNVEV, per germline (reference sequence). V lost 5 bases and J 4 bases, leaving 23 bases between the germline ends. The CDR3 sequence is CASSALVNPNQGETQYF. The CDR3 nucleotides are TGTGCCAGCAGTGCCCTCGTCAATCCAAATCAGGGAGAGACCCAGTACTTC.

The J gene is TRBJ2-1, the V gene TRBV30; 13 positions match TRBD2. The CDR3 consists of 15 residues. Looked up from germline, CDR1 is GTSNPN and CDR2 is SVGIG (reference sequence). The J segment lost 7 bases and the V segment lost 3 bases, leaving 6 bases of the junction unmatched. CDR3 sequence: CAWSWTSGSGNEQFF. The CDR3 DNA follows: TGTGCCTGGAGCTGGACTAGCGGGAGTGGAAATGAGCAGTTCTTC.

The chain carries TRBV18 and TRBJ1-1, with D hard to call. V lost 8 bases to trimming and J lost 1 base, with 17 bases between them. CDR1 is KGHSH and CDR2 is LQKENI in the germline V gene. This CDR3 is built from 15 residues. The CDR3 DNA is TGTGCCAGCCAGATCTCAGTTTCAGGGAACACTGAAGCTTTCTTT. Translated: CASQISVSGNTEAFF.

This clone was seen only a few times. The V gene is TRBV28, the J gene TRBJ1-2, with D possibly being TRBD1 (5 bases). The CDR3 extends over 13 amino acids. The V and J ends lost 2 bases and 8 bases respectively, with 12 bases between them. Germline lookup yields CDR1 MDHEN and CDR2 SYDVKM. The CDR3 reads CASSLTGGGGYTF. DNA for the CDR3: TGTGCCAGCAGTTTAACGGGGGGTGGCGGCTACACCTTC.

This clone was seen only once. The chain recombines TRBV7-9 with TRBJ1-4; weak D call: TRBD1 (6 bases). The ends were cut back, 5 bases at V and 5 bases at J, with 21 bases in the middle. CDR1 is SEHNR, CDR2 FQNEAQ, per germline (reference sequence). The CDR3 has 17 amino acids. The CDR3 DNA is TGTGCCAGCAGCCCCGGTTTGATGGGGGCGGGGAATGAAAAACTGTTTTTT. This translates into CASSPGLMGAGNEKLFF.

The chain links TRBV7-2 to TRBJ2-7, with D unresolved. This CDR3 is 12 amino acids long. Germline CDR1 reads SGHTA; CDR2 reads FQGNSA. V gave up 1 base and J gave up 3 bases, with 4 bases separating them. CDR3 DNA sequence: TGTGCCAGCAGCTTAGTAGGCTACGAGCAGTACTTC. Its protein is CASSLVGYEQYF.

This rearrangement joins TRBV9 to TRBJ2-3, with D perhaps TRBD2 (6 bases). CDR1 and CDR2 (germline): SGDLS, YYNGEE. With 7 bases removed from V and 4 bases from J, the gap between germline ends came to 19 bases. The CDR3 length is 15 residues. CDR3: CASPKGTAHSDTQYF. CDR3 in DNA: TGTGCCAGCCCGAAGGGGACTGCACATTCAGATACGCAGTATTTT.

CDR3 bases: TGTGCCTGGAGCCCACTAGCTGTGCACAATGAGCAGTTCTTC. As protein: CAWSPLAVHNEQFF. The chain combines TRBV30 with TRBJ2-1, with TRBD2 as a possible D gene (6 bases). V lost 3 bases and J 5 bases, leaving 14 bases between the germline ends. The CDR3 is 14 residues long. The germline V gene encodes CDR1 GTSNPN and CDR2 SVGIG (reference sequence).

The genes are TRBV5-1 and TRBJ2-2, with 12 bases that match TRBD1. Looked up from germline, CDR1 is SGHRS and CDR2 is YFSETQ. The ends lost 4 bases at V and 3 bases at J; junction bases unmatched: 16. This CDR3 region has 20 residues. The CDR3 loop is CASSPFRDRGLGADTGELFF. In nucleotides, the CDR3 is TGCGCCAGCAGCCCGTTCCGGGACAGGGGGCTAGGGGCGGACACCGGGGAGCTGTTTTTT.

This clone was found once. This sequence joins TRBV11-2 and TRBJ2-1, with 8 bases that match TRBD2. V dropped 1 base and J dropped 9; count of bases not matched to a gene: 8. In germline, CDR1 is SGHAT, CDR2 FQNNGV. The CDR3 consists of 15 residues. The CDR3 reads CASSLGQAGVGEQFF. As DNA, the CDR3 is TGTGCCAGCAGCTTAGGGCAAGCGGGAGTCGGTGAGCAGTTCTTC.

This clone appeared a few times. V usage is TRBV18 and J usage is TRBJ1-2, with 7 bases identical to TRBD1. This CDR3 has 15 amino acids. After removal of 0 bases from V and 8 bases from J, the junction contained 9 bases not matched to a gene. The germline gives CDR1 KGHSH, CDR2 LQKENI. The CDR3 is CASSPPEGGGKGYTF. The CDR3 DNA follows: TGTGCCAGCTCACCACCCGAGGGAGGGGGCAAAGGCTACACCTTC.

This clone has only a few counts. This chain connects TRBV5-1 to TRBJ2-2; no clear D gene. Trimming removed 0 bases from V and 1 base from J, with 10 bases in between. CDR3 length: 16 residues. CDR1 is SGHRS, CDR2 YFSETQ, per germline. This CDR3 reads CASSLEIPENTGELFF. The CDR3 nucleotides are TGCGCCAGCAGCTTGGAAATACCCGAGAACACCGGGGAGCTGTTTTTT.

This chain joins TRBV2 and TRBJ1-1, with D perhaps matching TRBD1 (5 bases). The CDR3 consists of 14 residues. Per the germline V gene, CDR1 is SNHLY and CDR2 is FYNNEI. V gave up 6 bases and J gave up 12 bases, with 23 bases separating them. The chain's CDR3 is CASSPTLSGGRSFF. The CDR3 DNA is TGTGCCAGCAGCCCTACCCTCTCGGGGGGACGGTCTTTCTTT.

This chain connects TRBV4-1 to TRBJ2-1; TRBD1 aligns across 10 bases. The germline CDR1 and CDR2 sequences are MGHRA and YSYEKL. This CDR3 has 16 amino acids. V lost 4 bases to trimming and J lost 12 bases; unmatched junction nucleotides: 15. CDR3 sequence reads: CASSRSRDRGPGGQFF. The DNA of the CDR3 is TGCGCCAGCAGCCGCAGCCGGGACAGGGGCCCAGGGGGGCAGTTCTTC.

This clone appeared a few times. V usage is TRBV4-1 and J usage is TRBJ1-5; D unclear. Per the germline V gene, CDR1 is MGHRA and CDR2 is YSYEKL. The CDR3 is 16 residues long. Trimming left V 4 bases short and J 0 bases short, with 13 bases between. For the CDR3, the DNA is TGCGCCAGCAGCCGGTATTCGGGCTTTAGCAATCAGCCCCAGCATTTT. This encodes CASSRYSGFSNQPQHF.

This chain connects TRBV7-6 to TRBJ2-7; D not certain. V lost 2 bases and J 4 bases, leaving 6 bases between the germline ends. This CDR3 has 12 amino acids. Germline V gives CDR1 SGHVS, CDR2 FNYEAQ. DNA of the CDR3: TGTGCCAGCAGCTTACAAGGATACGAGCAGTACTTC. Its protein is CASSLQGYEQYF.